The clone carrying this T cell receptor beta chain appeared many times. Its antigen is as yet unknown. This specimen comes from a study of T cells in Graves' hyperthyroidism and ophthalmopathy. Lactation, pregnancy, other autoimmune disease or uncontrolled infection excluded patients. Each diagnosis drew on symptoms, thyroxine, TRAb, thyroid ultrasound and orbital computed tomography findings. RNA transcripts served as the template for amplifying TCR beta CDR3 regions. A set of HTBI primers served as the primers for a first-round RT-PCR of the TCR CDR3. TCRdb re-analysed the multiplex PCR reads in MiXCR, keeping a single row per CDR3 protein. The sample yields 500,000 to 700,000 distinct CDR3 sequences, over 15% seen once. Study results and caveats: A 13 V-J signature model discriminated ophthalmopathy versus stable hyperthyroidism.

Germline assignment: CDR1 DFQATT and CDR2 SNEGSKA (reference sequence). The CDR3 extends over 15 amino acids. The V end lost 1 base, the J end lost 1 base, and 13 bases lay between the germline ends. The sequenced material came from blood. This receptor was identified in a woman between 18 and 29 years old with Graves' hyperthyroidism. The gene calls are TRBV20-1 and TRBJ1-1, with D hard to call. CDR3 sequence: CSARGQIRANTEAFF. The CDR3 DNA sequence: TGCAGTGCTAGAGGTCAGATTCGGGCGAACACTGAAGCTTTCTTT.